This T cell receptor (beta chain) was identified during a study of T cell changes during pregnancy in multiple sclerosis. The CDR3 runs 16 residues. Looked up from germline, CDR1 is MNHEY and CDR2 is SMNVEV (reference sequence). V shed 7 bases, J shed 5 bases, and the junction held 9 bases outside the gene matches. Clones were sequenced by immunoSEQ multiplex PCR, and TCRdb holds only the in-frame ones, with some missing. The sample lists 35,000 to 50,000 clones, roughly 90% seen once, with approximately 0.62% in the top ten. The TCR originated in a female donor with multiple sclerosis, enrolled in a pregnancy study. The V gene is TRBV27, the J gene TRBJ2-1; TRBD2 aligns across 12 bases. The specimen was CD4+ T cells from peripheral blood mononuclear cells, collected in the first trimester of pregnancy. The DNA for the CDR3 is TGTGCCAGCACCTGGACTAGCGGGAACCCCAACAATGAGCAGTTCTTC. Translated, it gives CASTWTSGNPNNEQFF.